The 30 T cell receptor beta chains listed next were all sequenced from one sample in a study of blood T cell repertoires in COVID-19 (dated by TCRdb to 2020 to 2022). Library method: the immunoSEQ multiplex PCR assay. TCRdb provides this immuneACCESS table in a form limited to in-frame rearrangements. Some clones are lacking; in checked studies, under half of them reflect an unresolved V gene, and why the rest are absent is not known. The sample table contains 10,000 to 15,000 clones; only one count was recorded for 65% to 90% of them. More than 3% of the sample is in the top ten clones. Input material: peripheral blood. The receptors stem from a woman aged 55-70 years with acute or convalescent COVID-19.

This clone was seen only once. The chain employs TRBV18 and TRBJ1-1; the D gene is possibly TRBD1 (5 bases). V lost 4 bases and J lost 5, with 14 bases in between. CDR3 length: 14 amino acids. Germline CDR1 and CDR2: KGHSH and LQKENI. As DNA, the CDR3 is TGTGCCAGCTCACTCCAGGGATCGCGGACTGAAGCTTTCTTT. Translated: CASSLQGSRTEAFF.

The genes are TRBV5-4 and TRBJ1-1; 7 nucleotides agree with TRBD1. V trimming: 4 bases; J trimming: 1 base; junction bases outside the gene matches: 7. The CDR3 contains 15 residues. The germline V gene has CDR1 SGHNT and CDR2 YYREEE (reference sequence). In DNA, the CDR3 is TGTGCCAGCAGCCCAAGGGGGCCCGAGAACACTGAAGCTTTCTTT. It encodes CASSPRGPENTEAFF. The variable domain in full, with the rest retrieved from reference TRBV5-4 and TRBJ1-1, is ETGVTQSPTHLIKTRGQQVTLRCSSQSGHNTVSWYQQALGQGPQFIFQYYREEENGRGNFPPRFSGLQFPNYSSELNVNALELDDSALYLCASSPRGPENTEAFFGQGTRLTVV.

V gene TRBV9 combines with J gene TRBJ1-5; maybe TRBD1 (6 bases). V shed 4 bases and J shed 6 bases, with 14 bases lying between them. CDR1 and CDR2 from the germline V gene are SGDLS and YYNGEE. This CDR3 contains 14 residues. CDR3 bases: TGTGCCAGCAGCCCCCGGACAGTGGGTCAGCCCCAGCATTTT. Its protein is CASSPRTVGQPQHF.

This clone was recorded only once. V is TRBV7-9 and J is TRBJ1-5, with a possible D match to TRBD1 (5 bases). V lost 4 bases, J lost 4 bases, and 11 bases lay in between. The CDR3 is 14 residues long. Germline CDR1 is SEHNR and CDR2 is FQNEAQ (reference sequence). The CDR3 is CASSSDIPNQPQHF. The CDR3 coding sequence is TGTGCCAGCAGCTCGGACATCCCAAATCAGCCCCAGCATTTT. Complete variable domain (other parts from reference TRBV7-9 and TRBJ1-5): DTGVSQNPRHKITKRGQNVTFRCDPISEHNRLYWYRQTLGQGPEFLTYFQNEAQLEKSRLLSDRFSAERPKGSFSTLEIQRTEQGDSAMYLCASSSDIPNQPQHFGDGTRLSIL.

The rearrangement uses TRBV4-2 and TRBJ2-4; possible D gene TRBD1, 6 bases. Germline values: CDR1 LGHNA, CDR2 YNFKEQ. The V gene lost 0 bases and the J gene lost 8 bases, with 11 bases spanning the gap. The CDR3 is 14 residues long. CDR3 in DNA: TGTGCCAGCAGCCAAGAGGTCAGGGGTCACATTCAGTACTTC. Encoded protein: CASSQEVRGHIQYF.

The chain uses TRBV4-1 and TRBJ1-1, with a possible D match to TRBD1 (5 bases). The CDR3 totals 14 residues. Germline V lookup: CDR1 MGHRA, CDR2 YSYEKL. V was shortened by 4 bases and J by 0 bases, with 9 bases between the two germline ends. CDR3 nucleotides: TGCGCCAGCAGCCCTCGACAGTTGAACACTGAAGCTTTCTTT. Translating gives CASSPRQLNTEAFF.

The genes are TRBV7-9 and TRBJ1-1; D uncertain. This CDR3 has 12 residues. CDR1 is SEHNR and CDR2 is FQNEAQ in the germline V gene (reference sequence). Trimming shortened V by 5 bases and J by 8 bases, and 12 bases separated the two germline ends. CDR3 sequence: CASSPRLVEAFF. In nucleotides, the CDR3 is TGTGCCAGCAGCCCCCGACTAGTCGAAGCTTTCTTT.

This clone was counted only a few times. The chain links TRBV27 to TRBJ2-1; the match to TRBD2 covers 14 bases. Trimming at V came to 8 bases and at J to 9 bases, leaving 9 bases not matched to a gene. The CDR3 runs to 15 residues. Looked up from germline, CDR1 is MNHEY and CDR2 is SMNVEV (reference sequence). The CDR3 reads CASVPGTSGGGEQFF. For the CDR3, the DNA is TGTGCCAGCGTTCCAGGGACTAGCGGGGGAGGTGAGCAGTTCTTC.

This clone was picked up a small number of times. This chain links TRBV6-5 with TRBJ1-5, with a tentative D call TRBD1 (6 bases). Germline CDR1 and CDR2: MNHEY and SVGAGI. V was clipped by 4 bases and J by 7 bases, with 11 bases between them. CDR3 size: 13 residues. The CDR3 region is CASSSRGGQPQHF. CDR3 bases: TGTGCCAGCAGTTCCAGGGGCGGGCAGCCCCAGCATTTT.

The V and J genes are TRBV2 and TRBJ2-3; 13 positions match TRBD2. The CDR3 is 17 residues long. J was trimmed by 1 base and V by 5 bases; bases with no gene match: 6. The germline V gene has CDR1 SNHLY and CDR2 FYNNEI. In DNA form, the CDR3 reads TGTGCCAGCAGTCGCTGGACTAGCGGGGGTGGCACAGATACGCAGTATTTT. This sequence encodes CASSRWTSGGGTDTQYF.

The CDR3 loop is CASSPGTGSTYEQYF. The CDR3 bases are TGTGCCAGCTCACCAGGGACAGGGAGTACGTACGAGCAGTACTTC. This chain connects TRBV18 to TRBJ2-7; 9 bases match TRBD1. Trimming at V came to 2 bases and at J to 4 bases, leaving 6 bases not matched to a gene. Germline CDR1 is KGHSH and CDR2 is LQKENI. The CDR3 is 15 residues long. The variable domain in full, completed from reference TRBV18 and TRBJ2-7, reads NAGVMQNPRHLVRRRGQEARLRCSPMKGHSHVYWYRQLPEEGLKFMVYLQKENIIDESGMPKERFSAEFPKEGPSILRIQQVVRGDSAAYFCASSPGTGSTYEQYFGPGTRLTVT.

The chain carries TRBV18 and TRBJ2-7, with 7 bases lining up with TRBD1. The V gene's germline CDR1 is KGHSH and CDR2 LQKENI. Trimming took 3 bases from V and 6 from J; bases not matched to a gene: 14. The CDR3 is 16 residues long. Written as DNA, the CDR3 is TGTGCCAGCTCACCCGCGTTTAGGGGGCGCCCAGGCGAGCAGTACTTC. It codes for CASSPAFRGRPGEQYF.

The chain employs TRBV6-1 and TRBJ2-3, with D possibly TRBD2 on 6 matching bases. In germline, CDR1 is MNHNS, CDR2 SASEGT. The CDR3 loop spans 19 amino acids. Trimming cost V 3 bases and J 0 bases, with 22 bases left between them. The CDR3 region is CASSDRDGVEGTSTDTQYF. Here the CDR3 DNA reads TGTGCCAGCAGTGATAGGGATGGGGTGGAGGGGACTAGCACAGATACGCAGTATTTT.

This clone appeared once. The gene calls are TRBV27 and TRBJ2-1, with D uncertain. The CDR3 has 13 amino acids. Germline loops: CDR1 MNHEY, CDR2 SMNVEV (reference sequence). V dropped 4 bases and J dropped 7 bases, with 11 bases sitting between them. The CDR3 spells CASSWYNRNEQFF. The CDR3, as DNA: TGTGCCAGCAGTTGGTACAACCGAAATGAGCAGTTCTTC.

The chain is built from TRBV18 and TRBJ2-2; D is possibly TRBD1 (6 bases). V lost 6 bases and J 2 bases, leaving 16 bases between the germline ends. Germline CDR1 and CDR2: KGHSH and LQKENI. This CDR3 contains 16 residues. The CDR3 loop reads CASSPKQGRNTGELFF. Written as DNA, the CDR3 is TGTGCCAGCTCGCCTAAACAGGGACGCAACACCGGGGAGCTGTTTTTT.

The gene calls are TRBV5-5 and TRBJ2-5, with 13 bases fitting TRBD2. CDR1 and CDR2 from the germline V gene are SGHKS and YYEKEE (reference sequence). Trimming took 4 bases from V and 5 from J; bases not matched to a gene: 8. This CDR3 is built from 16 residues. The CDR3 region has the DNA TGTGCCAGCAGCCTGGAACTAGCGGGGGGGCGGGAGACCCAGTACTTC. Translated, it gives CASSLELAGGRETQYF.

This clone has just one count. CDR3 nucleotide sequence: TGTGCTAGTGGTTTGTTCGCTTCGGCAGAGGCACCCTACGAGCAGTACTTC. Protein sequence: CASGLFASAEAPYEQYF. The J gene is TRBJ2-7, the V gene TRBV12-5; D unresolved. The CDR3 extends over 17 amino acids. Germline V lookup: CDR1 LGHNT, CDR2 FRNRAP. Between the trimmed V and J ends, which lost 2 bases and 2 bases, there was a span of 19 bases.

The CDR3 DNA follows: TGTGCCATCAGTGAGTCTCTGCTGCAGGACAATCAGCCCCAGCATTTT. This translates into CAISESLLQDNQPQHF. This chain uses TRBV10-3 with TRBJ1-5; D is uncertain. The CDR3 is 16 residues long. Trimming shortened V by 0 bases and J by 3 bases, and 12 bases separated the two germline ends. Germline CDR1 and CDR2: ENHRY and SYGVKD.

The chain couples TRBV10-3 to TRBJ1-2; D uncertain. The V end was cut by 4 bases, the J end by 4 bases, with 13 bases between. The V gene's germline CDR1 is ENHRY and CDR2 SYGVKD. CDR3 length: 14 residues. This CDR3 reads CAISGQTAGYGYTF. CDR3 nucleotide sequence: TGTGCCATCAGTGGGCAGACGGCAGGCTATGGCTACACCTTC.

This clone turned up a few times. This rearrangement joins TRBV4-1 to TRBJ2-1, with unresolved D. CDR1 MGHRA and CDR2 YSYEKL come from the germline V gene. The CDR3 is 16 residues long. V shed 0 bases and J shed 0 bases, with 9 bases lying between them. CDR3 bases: TGCGCCAGCAGCCAAGATAACGGTATCTCCTACAATGAGCAGTTCTTC. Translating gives CASSQDNGISYNEQFF.

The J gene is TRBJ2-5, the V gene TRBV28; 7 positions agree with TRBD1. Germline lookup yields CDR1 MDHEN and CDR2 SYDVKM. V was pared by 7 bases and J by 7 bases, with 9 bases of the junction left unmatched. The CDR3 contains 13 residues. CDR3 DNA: TGTGCCAGCAATCCCGGGACAGCACGGACCCAGTACTTC. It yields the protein CASNPGTARTQYF.

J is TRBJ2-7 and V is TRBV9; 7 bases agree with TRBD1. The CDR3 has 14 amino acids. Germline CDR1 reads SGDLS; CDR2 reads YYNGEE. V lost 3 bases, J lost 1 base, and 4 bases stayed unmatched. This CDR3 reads CASSGRDSSYEQYF. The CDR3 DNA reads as TGTGCCAGCAGCGGCCGGGACAGTTCCTACGAGCAGTACTTC.

The CDR3 sequence is CAWTHRRLYGYTF. The CDR3 coding sequence is TGTGCCTGGACTCACAGGCGTCTCTATGGCTACACCTTC. J is TRBJ1-2 and V is TRBV30, with a tentative D call TRBD1 (5 bases). Deletions cut 4 bases from V and 4 bases from J, with 13 bases between. The germline gives CDR1 GTSNPN, CDR2 SVGIG (reference sequence). This CDR3 contains 13 residues.

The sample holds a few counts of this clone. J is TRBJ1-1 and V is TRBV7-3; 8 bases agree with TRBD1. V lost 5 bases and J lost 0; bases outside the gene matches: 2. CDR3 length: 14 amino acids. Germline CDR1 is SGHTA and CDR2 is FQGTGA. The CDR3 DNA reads TGTGCCAGCAGCCTCAGGGGGCTGAACACTGAAGCTTTCTTT. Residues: CASSLRGLNTEAFF.

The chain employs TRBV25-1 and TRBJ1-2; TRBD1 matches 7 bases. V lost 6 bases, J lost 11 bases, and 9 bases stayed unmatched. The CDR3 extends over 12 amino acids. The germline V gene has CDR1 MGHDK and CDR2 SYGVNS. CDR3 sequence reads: CASSPGGTGYTF. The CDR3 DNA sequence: TGTGCCAGCAGCCCAGGGGGTACGGGGTACACCTTC.

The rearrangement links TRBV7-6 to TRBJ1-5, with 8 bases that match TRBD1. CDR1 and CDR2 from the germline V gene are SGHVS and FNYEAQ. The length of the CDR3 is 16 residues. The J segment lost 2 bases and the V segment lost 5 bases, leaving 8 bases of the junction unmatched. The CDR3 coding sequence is TGTGCCAGCAGCCCCGGACAGGGCCTGGGCAATCAGCCCCAGCATTTT. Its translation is CASSPGQGLGNQPQHF.

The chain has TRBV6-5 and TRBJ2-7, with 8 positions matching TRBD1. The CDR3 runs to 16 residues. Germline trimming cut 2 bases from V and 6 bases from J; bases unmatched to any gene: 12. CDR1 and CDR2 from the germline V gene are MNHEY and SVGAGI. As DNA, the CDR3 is TGTGCCAGCAGTTACCTTGGACAGGGCGCCCCTACCGAGCAGTACTTC. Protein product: CASSYLGQGAPTEQYF.

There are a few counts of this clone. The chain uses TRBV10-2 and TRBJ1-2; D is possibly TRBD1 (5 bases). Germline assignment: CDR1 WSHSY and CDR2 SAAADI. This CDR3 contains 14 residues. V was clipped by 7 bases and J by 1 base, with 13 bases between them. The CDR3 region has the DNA TGCGCCAGCACTAGAGACAGCAGTAACTATGGCTACACCTTC. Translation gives CASTRDSSNYGYTF.

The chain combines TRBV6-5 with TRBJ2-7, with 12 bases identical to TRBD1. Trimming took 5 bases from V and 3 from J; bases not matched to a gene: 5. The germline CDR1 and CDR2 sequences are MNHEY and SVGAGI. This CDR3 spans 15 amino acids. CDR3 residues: CASSHGTGGFYEQYF. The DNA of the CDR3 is TGTGCCAGCAGTCACGGGACAGGGGGCTTCTACGAGCAGTACTTC.

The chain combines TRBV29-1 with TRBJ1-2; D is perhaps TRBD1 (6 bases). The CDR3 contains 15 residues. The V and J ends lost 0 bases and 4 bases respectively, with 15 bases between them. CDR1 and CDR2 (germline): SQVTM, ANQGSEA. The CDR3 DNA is TGCAGCGTTGAAGATACAGGGAATTGGGGCTATGGCTACACCTTC. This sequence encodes CSVEDTGNWGYGYTF.